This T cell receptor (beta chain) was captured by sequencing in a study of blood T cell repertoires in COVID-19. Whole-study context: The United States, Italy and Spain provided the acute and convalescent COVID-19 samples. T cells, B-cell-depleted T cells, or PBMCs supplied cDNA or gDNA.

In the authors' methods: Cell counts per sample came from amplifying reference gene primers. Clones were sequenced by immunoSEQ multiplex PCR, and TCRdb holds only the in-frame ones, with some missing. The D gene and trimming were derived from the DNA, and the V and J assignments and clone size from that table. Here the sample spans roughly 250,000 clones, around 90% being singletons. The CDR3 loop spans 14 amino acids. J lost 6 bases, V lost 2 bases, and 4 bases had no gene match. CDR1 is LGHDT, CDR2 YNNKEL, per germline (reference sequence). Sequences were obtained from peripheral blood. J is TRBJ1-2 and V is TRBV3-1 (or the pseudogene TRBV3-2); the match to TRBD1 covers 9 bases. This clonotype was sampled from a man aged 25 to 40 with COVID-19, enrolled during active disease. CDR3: CASSQLRDRDGYTF. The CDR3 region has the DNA TGTGCCAGCAGCCAACTCCGGGACAGGGATGGCTACACCTTC.